This T cell receptor beta chain came from a study of early T cells in non-severe SARS-CoV-2 infection. The CDR3 runs 15 residues. The germline V gene has CDR1 SGHAT and CDR2 FQNNGV. V dropped 4 bases and J dropped 3 bases, with 12 bases sitting between them. TCRdb itself ran the 5' RACE reads through MiXCR, one entry per CDR3 protein. The sample lists 20,000 to 30,000 distinct CDR3 sequences; 4% to 5% were seen once. The study's findings and limits: VDJdb-based matching was biased toward anti-spike CD8 responses and missed private and CD4 specificities.

This clonotype showed up many times. Its antigen is currently unknown. V usage is TRBV11-2 and J usage is TRBJ1-4, with D unclear. This TCR derives from an adult who was a healthcare worker with PCR-confirmed SARS-CoV-2 infection or an uninfected control (not recorded which). Sequencing was performed on whole blood. As DNA, the CDR3 is TGTGCCAGCAGCTCTCGGGCAGCATCTAATGAAAAACTGTTTTTT. It specifies CASSSRAASNEKLFF.